Each of the 6 T cell receptor beta chains below was sequenced from the same sample in a study of blood T cells in healthy people across ages. Next came a second PCR, run for about 7 to 12 cycles, which used a sample-barcoded 5' primer along with a J-beta primer mix. MiXCR, applied by TCRdb to the 5' RACE reads, yields one record per CDR3 protein. The table shows under 1,000,000 distinct CDR3 sequences, with 35% to 40% occurring only once. The sample consisted of blood. Source of these receptors: a man between 18 and 29 years old in good health.

This clonotype was observed at least ten times. The chain uses TRBV12-3 or TRBV12-4 and TRBJ1-1; D gene uncertain. CDR3 length: 13 amino acids. V lost 1 base to trimming and J lost 1 base, with 4 bases between them. In nucleotides, the CDR3 is TGTGCCAGCAGTTTAGGGCCGAACACTGAAGCTTTCTTT. It encodes CASSLGPNTEAFF.

The chain employs TRBV4-2 and TRBJ2-1; TRBD2 agrees at 10 bases. The germline CDR1 and CDR2 sequences are LGHNA and YNFKEQ. Trimming took 4 bases from V and 8 from J; bases not matched to a gene: 8. The CDR3 runs to 15 residues. CDR3 protein: CASSRGLAEADEQFF. The CDR3 coding sequence is TGTGCCAGCAGCCGAGGACTAGCGGAGGCAGATGAGCAGTTCTTC.

The chain is built from TRBV12-3 or TRBV12-4 and TRBJ2-1; the match to TRBD2 covers 8 bases. The CDR3 length is 14 residues. Trimming removed 3 bases from V and 6 bases from J; junction bases left unmatched: 4. CDR3 coding DNA: TGTGCCAGCAGTTTGGGGAGCGGGAGCAATGAGCAGTTCTTC. It specifies CASSLGSGSNEQFF.

V and J are TRBV6-5 and TRBJ2-1; the D gene is possibly TRBD2 (5 bases). Looked up from germline, CDR1 is MNHEY and CDR2 is SVGAGI. Trimming shortened V by 0 bases and J by 13 bases, and 22 bases separated the two germline ends. The CDR3 is made up of 16 amino acids. CDR3 coding DNA: TGTGCCAGCAGTTACTCCGGGGTACGGATAGTAGAGACCCAGTTCTTC. It is translated as CASSYSGVRIVETQFF.

The chain has TRBV28 and TRBJ2-5; D might be TRBD1 (7 bases). Germline assignment: CDR1 MDHEN and CDR2 SYDVKM. This CDR3 contains 15 residues. V was shortened by 2 bases and J by 9 bases, with 19 bases between the two germline ends. The CDR3 sequence: CASSLSTGAGWAQYF. The CDR3 DNA sequence: TGTGCCAGCAGTTTAAGCACAGGGGCGGGATGGGCCCAGTACTTC.

The V gene is TRBV15, the J gene TRBJ2-7; no clear D. CDR1 and CDR2 from the germline V gene are LNHNV and YYDKDF (reference sequence). The germline V and J ends were trimmed by 1 base and 2 bases, with 6 bases remaining between them. The CDR3 spans 13 residues. The CDR3 region is CATSRVDTYEQYF. CDR3 DNA sequence: TGTGCCACCAGCAGAGTAGACACCTACGAGCAGTACTTC.